This T cell receptor (beta chain) was retrieved from a study of molecular identifiers for immune sequencing clone quantification. This clonotype was seen ten or more times. MiXCR was run by TCRdb on the PCR reads, yielding one entry per CDR3 protein. The repertoire holds around 460,000 distinct CDR3 sequences, with 20% to 25% as singletons. Sequences were obtained from naive CD8+ T cells from blood, with Jurkat cell RNA spiked in. Subset here: FACS-sorted CD8+CD4-CCR7+CD45RA+ naive T cells. This clonotype originated in a human donor in good health. Some libraries in this study had Jurkat cell RNA spiked in.

The CDR3 bases are TGCGCCAGCAGCCAAGCGGGACTAGCGGGGGGCGAGCAGTACTTC. The encoded protein is CASSQAGLAGGEQYF. The rearrangement links TRBV4-1 to TRBJ2-7; 15 bases fit TRBD2. J was trimmed by 6 bases and V by 1 base; bases with no gene match: 1. The CDR3 is made up of 15 amino acids. Germline V lookup: CDR1 MGHRA, CDR2 YSYEKL.